The 27 T cell receptor beta chains below all came from one sample that was sequenced in a study of response to subunit inactivated influenza vaccine. TCRdb re-derived calls from the RT-PCR reads in MiXCR, one entry per CDR3 protein. The table lists 450,000 to 600,000 distinct CDR3 sequences, approximately 16% of them singletons. Sequencing was performed on CD4+ T cells sorted from PBMCs, taken less than 30 months after vaccination. The receptor source for this set is a man in his fifties or sixties who received an inactivated influenza vaccine.

This clonotype appeared a single time. This sequence joins TRBV7-6 and TRBJ1-4; 7 bases are a match to TRBD1. The CDR3 is 14 residues long. Germline CDR1 is SGHVS and CDR2 is FNYEAQ. V trimming: 5 bases; J trimming: 8 bases; junction bases outside the gene matches: 8. The CDR3 DNA reads TGTGCCAGCAGCCAATGGGAACAGGGGGAAAAACTGTTTTTT. This sequence encodes CASSQWEQGEKLFF.

Only a few counts were recorded for this clonotype. V and J are TRBV27 and TRBJ2-1; possible D gene TRBD2, 5 bases. The V gene lost 2 bases and the J gene lost 7 bases, with 9 bases spanning the gap. This CDR3 region has 13 residues. Germline lookup yields CDR1 MNHEY and CDR2 SMNVEV (reference sequence). CDR3 in amino acids: CASSLRGSNEQFF. The CDR3 bases are TGTGCCAGCAGTTTACGGGGTTCGAATGAGCAGTTCTTC.

This clonotype was counted between two and nine times. The chain carries TRBV4-1 and TRBJ2-2; 10 bases are a match to TRBD1. The V gene end was trimmed by 5 bases and the J gene end by 1 base; junction bases not matched to a gene: 4. This CDR3 has 16 amino acids. Germline CDR1 reads MGHRA; CDR2 reads YSYEKL. The CDR3 here is CASSSGTGVNTGELFF. CDR3 coding DNA: TGCGCCAGCAGCTCAGGGACAGGGGTGAACACCGGGGAGCTGTTTTTT.

This clonotype turned up a few times. The rearrangement joins TRBV18 to TRBJ2-7; D perhaps matches TRBD2 (6 bases). This CDR3 has 16 residues. In germline, CDR1 is KGHSH, CDR2 LQKENI. The V and J ends lost 1 base and 0 bases respectively, with 13 bases between them. In nucleotides, the CDR3 is TGTGCCAGCTCACCACAGAGTAGCGGCAACTCCTACGAGCAGTACTTC. It specifies CASSPQSSGNSYEQYF.

At least ten counts were recorded for this clonotype. The chain recombines TRBV9 with TRBJ1-2, with no clear D. V was shortened by 1 base and J by 8 bases, with 12 bases between the two germline ends. Per germline, CDR1 SGDLS and CDR2 YYNGEE. The CDR3 length is 13 residues. DNA of the CDR3: TGTGCCAGCAGCGTACCCGAGGGAGCGGGCTACACCTTC. As protein: CASSVPEGAGYTF.

This clonotype has only a few counts. This chain joins TRBV4-2 and TRBJ2-4; 10 nucleotides line up with TRBD2. Looked up from germline, CDR1 is LGHNA and CDR2 is YNFKEQ. The CDR3 extends over 16 amino acids. V shed 4 bases, J shed 9 bases, and the junction held 12 bases outside the gene matches. For the CDR3, the DNA is TGTGCCAGCAGCCCCTCCCTCGTAGCGGGAGGCACCATTCAGTACTTC. It yields the protein CASSPSLVAGGTIQYF.

The J gene is TRBJ2-1, the V gene TRBV12-3 or TRBV12-4, with TRBD2 as a possible D gene (5 bases). There are 15 residues in the CDR3. V lost 3 bases to trimming and J lost 0 bases, with 9 bases between them. DNA for the CDR3: TGTGCCAGCAGTTTTAGGGAGAGCTCCTACAATGAGCAGTTCTTC. Protein sequence: CASSFRESSYNEQFF.

The chain employs TRBV7-2 and TRBJ1-4, with 10 bases identical to TRBD1. Germline CDR1 reads SGHTA; CDR2 reads FQGNSA. Trimming at V came to 5 bases and at J to 12 bases, leaving 9 bases not matched to a gene. The CDR3 covers 14 residues. This CDR3 reads CASSLGQGRRELFF. CDR3 in DNA: TGTGCCAGCAGCCTGGGACAGGGGAGGCGGGAACTGTTTTTT.

This clonotype was recorded a few times. This chain uses TRBV20-1 with TRBJ1-4; D not certain. CDR3 size: 14 residues. The germline gives CDR1 DFQATT, CDR2 SNEGSKA (reference sequence). The ends were cut back, 0 bases at V and 0 bases at J, with 5 bases in the middle. The CDR3 DNA sequence: TGCAGTGCTAGAGAAGGCTCAACTAATGAAAAACTGTTTTTT. This gives the protein CSAREGSTNEKLFF.

This clonotype occurred a few times. The rearrangement links TRBV5-1 to TRBJ2-7; D ambiguous. The CDR3 is 13 residues long. From germline, CDR1 is SGHRS and CDR2 YFSETQ. Trimming stripped 5 bases from V and 5 bases from J, with 14 bases between. The CDR3 DNA is TGCGCCAGCAGTTCGGCCTTTTCCGACGAGCAGTACTTC. This sequence encodes CASSSAFSDEQYF.

This clonotype was counted at least ten times. Written as DNA, the CDR3 is TGCAGCGTTCGAGGACCAGACCAATACAATGAGCAGTTCTTC. Translation: CSVRGPDQYNEQFF. J is TRBJ2-1 and V is TRBV29-1; D is uncertain. The CDR3 is made up of 14 amino acids. The V gene's germline CDR1 is SQVTM and CDR2 ANQGSEA. V was cut by 5 bases and J by 4 bases, with 15 bases left in between.

The gene calls are TRBV7-9 and TRBJ1-2; 8 bases agree with TRBD1. V dropped 4 bases and J dropped 0; count of bases not matched to a gene: 4. Germline loops: CDR1 SEHNR, CDR2 FQNEAQ (reference sequence). CDR3 length: 15 residues. The CDR3, as DNA: TGTGCCAGCAGCTCCCGGACAGGGACTAACTATGGCTACACCTTC. It translates to CASSSRTGTNYGYTF.

The chain combines TRBV28 with TRBJ1-2; D gene ambiguous. The V gene's germline CDR1 is MDHEN and CDR2 SYDVKM. V was pared by 3 bases and J by 2 bases, with 7 bases between. CDR3 length: 13 amino acids. The CDR3 sequence: CASSFLTNYGYTF. The CDR3 DNA is TGTGCCAGCAGTTTTCTGACAAACTATGGCTACACCTTC.

The chain has TRBV20-1 and TRBJ2-7, with D perhaps matching TRBD1 (6 bases). V lost 6 bases and J lost 6, with 18 bases in between. The CDR3 covers 13 residues. The germline CDR1 and CDR2 sequences are DFQATT and SNEGSKA (reference sequence). This CDR3 reads CSATTQGLGEQYF. CDR3 coding DNA: TGCAGTGCCACAACCCAGGGGCTAGGCGAGCAGTACTTC.

There are a few counts of this clonotype. The rearrangement uses TRBV6-2 or TRBV6-3 and TRBJ2-7; no reliable D call. Trimming took 2 bases from V and 0 from J, leaving 17 bases between them. The CDR3 loop spans 17 amino acids. Germline assignment: CDR1 MNHEY and CDR2 SVGEGT. The CDR3 DNA reads TGTGCCAGCAGTTACCTCGCCCGACAAGGCATCTCCTACGAGCAGTACTTC. Amino acid sequence: CASSYLARQGISYEQYF.

The J gene is TRBJ1-1, the V gene TRBV9; D is perhaps TRBD1 (5 bases). The CDR3 runs to 15 residues. Trimming shortened V by 0 bases and J by 7 bases, and 16 bases separated the two germline ends. Germline V gives CDR1 SGDLS, CDR2 YYNGEE. The CDR3 protein is CASSVVGGDGSEAFF. The CDR3 region has the DNA TGTGCCAGCAGCGTAGTCGGGGGGGACGGCAGTGAAGCTTTCTTT.

The table lists this clonotype with a few counts. The chain combines TRBV29-1 with TRBJ2-1, with 7 bases matching TRBD1. The germline V gene encodes CDR1 SQVTM and CDR2 ANQGSEA. The trim removed 5 bases at V and 7 bases at J, leaving 8 bases unmatched. CDR3 length: 13 residues. DNA for the CDR3: TGCAGCGTTCTGGACAGGAGGAAGAATGAGCAGTTCTTC. Translation gives CSVLDRRKNEQFF.

This clonotype was found a few times. The chain couples TRBV7-7 to TRBJ2-1, with a possible D match to TRBD2 (5 bases). V lost 5 bases and J lost 9, with 14 bases in between. This CDR3 comprises 13 residues. The germline CDR1 and CDR2 sequences are SSHAT and FNYEAQ (reference sequence). CDR3 coding DNA: TGTGCCAGCAGCCCTCGCAGAAGCGGTGAGCAGTTCTTC. This sequence encodes CASSPRRSGEQFF.

This clonotype occurred a few times. The chain combines TRBV12-3 or TRBV12-4 with TRBJ2-3, with D maybe TRBD2 (6 bases). The CDR3 runs to 13 residues. Between the trimmed V and J ends, which lost 10 bases and 14 bases, there was a span of 25 bases. The chain's CDR3 is CATDSGTGTKRYF. In DNA, the CDR3 is TGTGCCACCGACTCAGGGACTGGCACCAAGCGGTATTTT.

This clonotype was counted a few times. The CDR3 loop reads CASSKTSGITDTQYF. In nucleotides, the CDR3 is TGTGCCAGCAGTAAGACTAGCGGGATCACAGATACGCAGTATTTT. J is TRBJ2-3 and V is TRBV27, with 11 nucleotides matching TRBD2. V gave up 5 bases and J gave up 2 bases; unmatched junction bases: 3. Germline lookup yields CDR1 MNHEY and CDR2 SMNVEV (reference sequence). This CDR3 is 15 amino acids long.

The V and J genes are TRBV27 and TRBJ1-1; unclear D gene. CDR1 and CDR2 (germline): MNHEY, SMNVEV (reference sequence). The CDR3 covers 13 residues. The V end lost 6 bases, the J end lost 6 bases, and 14 bases lay between the germline ends. The CDR3 bases are TGTGCCAGCAGGAAGGCAAACGGGCCTGAAGCTTTCTTT. Its protein is CASRKANGPEAFF.

The V call is TRBV6-9, the J call TRBJ2-7, with D unresolved. The CDR3 runs to 15 residues. V lost 7 bases and J lost 0, with 16 bases in between. The germline CDR1 and CDR2 sequences are MNHGY and SVAAGI. CDR3: CASKRSSRHSYEQYF. CDR3 bases: TGTGCCAGCAAGAGATCCAGCAGGCACTCCTACGAGCAGTACTTC.

In this sample, this clonotype turned up a few times. The chain couples TRBV4-3 to TRBJ2-1; D is uncertain. Deletions cut 1 base from V and 0 bases from J, with 19 bases between. This CDR3 is 19 amino acids long. Germline V gives CDR1 LGHNA, CDR2 YSLEER. CDR3 sequence: CASSQVPNVGRSSYNEQFF. The CDR3 nucleotides read TGCGCCAGCAGCCAAGTTCCAAACGTGGGAAGGAGCTCCTACAATGAGCAGTTCTTC.

The V gene is TRBV5-1, the J gene TRBJ2-1, with 7 bases matching TRBD2. CDR3 length: 17 amino acids. V shed 4 bases, J shed 2 bases, and the junction held 12 bases outside the gene matches. Germline-derived CDR1 and CDR2 are SGHRS and YFSETQ. Here the CDR3 reads CASSPGPQAGTYNEQFF. In DNA, the CDR3 is TGCGCCAGCAGCCCAGGACCCCAAGCGGGGACCTACAATGAGCAGTTCTTC.

The CDR3 bases are TGTGCCAGCACCCCCGGGACAGTCGCCACAGATACGCAGTATTTT. The encoded protein is CASTPGTVATDTQYF. The chain has TRBV9 and TRBJ2-3; 7 bases map to TRBD1. The germline V gene has CDR1 SGDLS and CDR2 YYNGEE. This CDR3 is built from 15 residues. With V trimmed by 6 bases and J by 2 bases, 9 bases remained unmatched.

This sequence joins TRBV7-9 and TRBJ2-7; 7 nucleotides align to TRBD2. With V trimmed by 8 bases and J by 5 bases, 9 bases remained unmatched. Germline loops: CDR1 SEHNR, CDR2 FQNEAQ (reference sequence). There are 13 residues in the CDR3. In DNA form, the CDR3 reads TGTGCCAGCGTGGCTAGCGGACTAAACGAGCAGTACTTC. Translation gives CASVASGLNEQYF.

The rearrangement links TRBV12-3 or TRBV12-4 to TRBJ2-1; no definite D call. This CDR3 comprises 11 residues. Trimming stripped 6 bases from V and 12 bases from J, with 12 bases between. The CDR3 loop reads CASSHKTGQFF. CDR3 nucleotide sequence: TGTGCCAGCAGCCACAAAACTGGGCAGTTCTTC.